The 18 T cell receptor beta chains listed next were all sequenced from one sample in a study of CXCR3-negative and CXCR3-positive naive CD8 T cells (dated by TCRdb to the late 2010s). Data came from a NextSeq 550. The Human TCR Profiling Kit (MiLaboratory) was used to make UMI-labeled 5' RACE TRB cDNA libraries. Each entry corresponds to one CDR3 protein sequence from reads that TCRdb reprocessed, and DNA is not given. This sample's table lists approximately 20,000 distinct CDR3 sequences. The ten largest account for roughly a fifth of the sample. The sample comprised memory CD8+ T cells from blood. In the paper's terms, the cell subset or site label means: conventional CD8+ memory T cells (TMEM), sorted as controls. Source of these receptors: a human donor in good health. Some clones in this sample may be carry-over from other donors' samples.

The genes are TRBV6-4 and TRBJ2-2; without DNA, the TCRdb call of TRBD1 cannot be checked. Looked up from germline, CDR1 is MRHNA and CDR2 is SNTAGT. The CDR3 has 16 residues. CDR3 residues: CASSGDRPTNTGELFF.

The chain employs TRBV6-5 and TRBJ1-1; TCRdb selects TRBD1, and the lack of DNA leaves this call unchecked. Per the germline V gene, CDR1 is MNHEY and CDR2 is SVGAGI. The CDR3 runs 14 residues. CDR3 region: CASSSGQVSAEAFF.

The chain carries TRBV12-3 or TRBV12-4 and TRBJ1-6. The CDR3 consists of 16 residues. The CDR3 is CASSLYGFSYNSPLHF.

The V call is TRBV28, the J call TRBJ2-1; there is no DNA to check the TCRdb D call of TRBD2. Germline CDR1 and CDR2: MDHEN and SYDVKM. This CDR3 comprises 14 residues. CDR3 region: CASSLSGGLNEQFF.

This chain uses TRBV10-3 with TRBJ2-1; checking the TCRdb D call of TRBD2 is not possible without DNA. CDR3 length equals 15 residues. Germline V CDR1 and CDR2: ENHRY, SYGVKD. The CDR3 sequence is CAIEAMAGSYNEQFF.

The V and J genes are TRBV7-6 and TRBJ2-1; TCRdb selects TRBD1, and the lack of DNA leaves this call unchecked. The CDR3 spans 18 residues. CDR1 is SGHVS and CDR2 is FNYEAQ in the germline V gene. This CDR3 is CASSLSNSGGDSYNEQFF.

CDR3 in amino acids: CASSESGYYEQYF. The V and J genes are TRBV2 and TRBJ2-7. CDR1 is SNHLY, CDR2 FYNNEI, per germline. The CDR3 length is 13 residues.

This chain uses TRBV7-9 with TRBJ2-7; TCRdb designates TRBD2, a call that cannot be tested without DNA. CDR3 length: 17 residues. Germline CDR1 reads SEHNR; CDR2 reads FQNEAQ (reference sequence). The CDR3 reads CASSSSSGSLGLYEQYF.

The rearrangement links TRBV28 to TRBJ2-5; absent DNA, TCRdb's TRBD1 call cannot be checked. The CDR3 contains 14 residues. The V gene's germline CDR1 is MDHEN and CDR2 SYDVKM. This CDR3 reads CASRSGTGQETQYF.

CDR3 protein: CASSREGSRPYEQYF. This chain uses TRBV25-1 with TRBJ2-7; TCRdb's D gene call, TRBD1, goes unchecked for lack of DNA. This CDR3 is built from 15 residues. Per the germline V gene, CDR1 is MGHDK and CDR2 is SYGVNS.

This chain joins TRBV7-3 and TRBJ2-1; the TCRdb call, TRBD1, lacks DNA for checking. Germline V CDR1 and CDR2: SGHTA, FQGTGA. The CDR3 has 15 residues. CDR3 loop: CASSFDRGPGNEQFF.

This rearrangement joins TRBV29-1 to TRBJ2-4. The germline CDR1 and CDR2 sequences are SQVTM and ANQGSEA. This CDR3 has 16 amino acids. The CDR3 here is CSVPTGRLLAKNIQYF. Together with reference TRBV29-1 and TRBJ2-4, the CDR3 gives the full variable domain: SAVISQKPSRDICQRGTSLTIQCQVDSQVTMMFWYRQQPGQSLTLIATANQGSEATYESGFVIDKFPISRPNLTFSTLTVSNMSPEDSSIYLCSVPTGRLLAKNIQYFGAGTRLSVL.

The rearrangement uses TRBV7-9 and TRBJ2-2. The CDR3 has 11 amino acids. Germline CDR1 SEHNR, CDR2 FQNEAQ (reference sequence). The CDR3 here is CASSLNGELFF. The full variable domain, completed using reference TRBV7-9 and TRBJ2-2, is DTGVSQNPRHKITKRGQNVTFRCDPISEHNRLYWYRQTLGQGPEFLTYFQNEAQLEKSRLLSDRFSAERPKGSFSTLEIQRTEQGDSAMYLCASSLNGELFFGEGSRLTVL.

This sequence joins TRBV6-2 or TRBV6-3 and TRBJ2-1; TCRdb reports TRBD2, a call that lacks DNA to check it against. CDR3 length equals 14 residues. Germline-derived CDR1 and CDR2 are MNHEY and SVGEGT. The CDR3 spells CASSYSGLYNEQFF.

The chain couples TRBV20-1 to TRBJ1-1; the TCRdb D gene call, TRBD1, has no DNA to confirm it. CDR1 is DFQATT and CDR2 is SNEGSKA in the germline V gene (reference sequence). The CDR3 contains 12 residues. The CDR3 protein is CSASRGDTEAFF.

The chain couples TRBV11-2 to TRBJ2-5; TCRdb's D call of TRBD2 is untestable without DNA. CDR3 length: 15 amino acids. Germline V gives CDR1 SGHAT, CDR2 FQNNGV. CDR3 sequence reads: CASSPSGGAGETQYF.

V is TRBV5-4 and J is TRBJ2-5. Germline V lookup: CDR1 SGHNT, CDR2 YYREEE (reference sequence). The CDR3 length is 13 residues. The CDR3: CASSFRGGETQYF.

The rearrangement joins TRBV20-1 to TRBJ2-5; TCRdb calls TRBD2, which cannot be checked without DNA. The CDR3 covers 15 residues. Germline CDR1 DFQATT, CDR2 SNEGSKA (reference sequence). The CDR3: CSAPLAGEALETQYF.